This T cell receptor beta chain was observed in a study of blood T cell repertoires in COVID-19. Germline CDR1 reads LNHNV; CDR2 reads YYDKDF (reference sequence). There are 14 residues in the CDR3. Trimming stripped 8 bases from V and 0 bases from J, with 11 bases between. TCRdb keeps only in-frame clones here, not all; method: immunoSEQ multiplex PCR. The data contain 450,000 or so clones, around 90% of them seen just once; the ten biggest clones take up more than 0.7%. Source material: peripheral blood. The receptor comes from a man younger than 35 with COVID-19, enrolled during active disease. This chain joins TRBV15 and TRBJ1-5; D is uncertain. CDR3 sequence (DNA): TGTGCCACCGGGCGCCGGGATAGCAATCAGCCCCAGCATTTT. Protein: CATGRRDSNQPQHF. The complete variable domain, with remaining parts taken from reference TRBV15 and TRBJ1-5, reads DAMVIQNPRYQVTQFGKPVTLSCSQTLNHNVMYWYQQKSSQAPKLLFHYYDKDFNNEADTPDNFQSRRPNTSFCFLDIRSPGLGDTAMYLCATGRRDSNQPQHFGDGTRLSIL.